This T cell receptor (beta chain) comes out of a study of blood T cell repertoires in COVID-19. On the study more broadly: Samples taken during acute and convalescent COVID-19 were collected in the United States, Italy and Spain. From T cells, B-cell-depleted T cells, or PBMCs came the material, which was cDNA or gDNA.

The CDR3 is 15 amino acids. CDR1 and CDR2 (germline): LGHNA, YNFKEQ. J was trimmed by 7 bases and V by 2 bases; bases with no gene match: 10. The table came from immunoSEQ multiplex PCR; TCRdb's copy has only in-frame clones and leaves some out. The table includes about 200,000 clones, around 85% detected once. This clone was seen once. The origin of this receptor is a man over 45 who had recovered from COVID-19. The specimen was peripheral blood. The chain is built from TRBV4-2 and TRBJ2-7; TRBD1 aligns across 8 bases. The CDR3 is CASSQLTGGAWEQYF. The CDR3 nucleotides read TGTGCCAGCAGCCAACTCACAGGGGGAGCATGGGAGCAGTACTTC.